This TCR beta chain was sequenced in a study of Ad26.COV2.S vaccination and SARS-CoV-2 variants. The overall study: In the study, Ad26.COV2.S was injected intramuscularly once, or twice 56 days apart.

Study conclusions and caveats: Measures of TCR breadth and depth may have fallen short of total T cell responses.

Method: immunoSEQ multiplex PCR; TCRdb's copy keeps in-frame clones and lacks some. The sample has about 460,000 clones, 89% seen once; the top ten hold 1.5% to 2%. V was pared by 3 bases and J by 1 base, with 6 bases between. The CDR3 has 14 residues. CDR1 and CDR2 from the germline V gene are LNHNV and YYDKDF (reference sequence). Treatment indicated: around 19 received Ad26.COV2.S at low or high dose, single or two shots; roughly five received placebo; per-sample allocation not given. On day 63 after the first injection, vaccine and placebo recipients gave samples. An 18-55-year-old adult in Boston served as donor. A single count supports this clone. Its antigen is undetermined.

The sequenced sample was peripheral blood, obtained in a trial of Ad26.COV2.S vaccine versus placebo. The chain has TRBV15 and TRBJ2-2; no clear D gene. The source of this sequence is a person aged 18 to 65 who received the Ad26.COV2.S COVID-19 vaccine or a placebo. The CDR3 bases are TGTGCCACCAGCAGCGTAGTGAACACCGGGGAGCTGTTTTTT. Translation gives CATSSVVNTGELFF. The full variable domain, rest sourced from reference TRBV15 and TRBJ2-2, is DAMVIQNPRYQVTQFGKPVTLSCSQTLNHNVMYWYQQKSSQAPKLLFHYYDKDFNNEADTPDNFQSRRPNTSFCFLDIRSPGLGDTAMYLCATSSVVNTGELFFGEGSRLTVL.